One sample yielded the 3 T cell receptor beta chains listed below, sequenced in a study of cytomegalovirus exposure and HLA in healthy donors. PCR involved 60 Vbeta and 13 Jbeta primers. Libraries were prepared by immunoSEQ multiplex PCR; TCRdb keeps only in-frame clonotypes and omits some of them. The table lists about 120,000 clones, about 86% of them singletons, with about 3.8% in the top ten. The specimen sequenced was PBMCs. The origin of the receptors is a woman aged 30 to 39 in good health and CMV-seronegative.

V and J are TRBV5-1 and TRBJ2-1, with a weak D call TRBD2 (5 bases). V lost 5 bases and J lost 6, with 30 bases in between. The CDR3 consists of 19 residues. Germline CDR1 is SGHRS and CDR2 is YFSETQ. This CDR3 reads CASRKDPPTAAGPFNEQFF. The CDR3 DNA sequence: TGCGCCAGCAGAAAAGACCCCCCCACCGCCGCGGGCCCGTTCAATGAGCAGTTCTTC.

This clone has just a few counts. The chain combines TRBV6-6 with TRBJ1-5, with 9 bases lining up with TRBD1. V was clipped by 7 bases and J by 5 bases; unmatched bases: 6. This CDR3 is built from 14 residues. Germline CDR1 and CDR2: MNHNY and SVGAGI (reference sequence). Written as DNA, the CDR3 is TGTGCCAGCACTAACGGACAGGGGTATCAGCCCCAGCATTTT. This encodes CASTNGQGYQPQHF.

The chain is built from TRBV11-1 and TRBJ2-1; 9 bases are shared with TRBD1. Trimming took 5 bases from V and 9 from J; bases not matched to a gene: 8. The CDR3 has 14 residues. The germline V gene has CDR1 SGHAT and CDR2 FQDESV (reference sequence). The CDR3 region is CASSPQGAQREQFF. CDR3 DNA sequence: TGTGCCAGCAGCCCACAGGGGGCGCAGCGTGAGCAGTTCTTC.